This T cell receptor beta chain comes out of a study of T cell repertoires in cytomegalovirus infection. Across the study: Selection of CMV epitopes for the study included recently identified HLA-C-restricted and well-studied HLA-B-restricted ones.

TCRdb reprocessed the reads with MiXCR, giving one entry per CDR3 protein. The sample consists of 300,000 to 400,000 distinct CDR3 sequences, 25% of them appearing once. A few counts support this clonotype. Its matching antigen is unknown. Germline V CDR1 and CDR2: SGHRS, YFSETQ. This CDR3 has 17 residues. V was cut by 4 bases and J by 0 bases, with 17 bases left in between. The TCR sequence derives from a human donor in good health (CMV status not recorded). Some clones in this sample may be carry-over from other donors' samples. The sample here was cultured PBMCs, taken from culture after CMV antigen stimulation. The genes are TRBV5-1 and TRBJ1-3; D not resolved. CDR3 DNA: TGCGCCAGCAGCCGACCGGACGGGCAAGCCTCTGGAAACACCATATATTTT. Encoded protein: CASSRPDGQASGNTIYF.